Presented here are 16 T cell receptor beta chains from one specimen sequenced in a study of identical twins. TCRdb re-called the 5' RACE reads through MiXCR, storing one row per CDR3 protein. The repertoire holds some 500,000 distinct CDR3 sequences, 12% to 15% seen once, with more than 0.5% in the top ten. The same data also went into a second study, on yellow fever vaccine responses in identical twins.

Sequenced sample: CD4+ T cells sorted from blood. These receptors came from a woman aged 18-29 years in good health.

This clonotype was observed a few times. The rearrangement joins TRBV14 to TRBJ2-5; the match to TRBD1 covers 7 bases. Germline V gene sequence: CDR1 SGHDN, CDR2 FVKESK. This CDR3 has 17 amino acids. V was pared by 2 bases and J by 2 bases, with 11 bases of the junction left unmatched. The CDR3 loop reads CASSQKLGQLGQETQYF. CDR3 coding DNA: TGTGCCAGCAGCCAAAAGTTGGGACAGCTAGGTCAAGAGACCCAGTACTTC.

This clonotype was detected a few times. The chain couples TRBV5-1 to TRBJ2-3; 7 positions agree with TRBD2. With 4 bases clipped from V and 6 bases from J, the junction kept 8 bases outside the gene matches. Germline loops: CDR1 SGHRS, CDR2 YFSETQ. The length of the CDR3 is 14 residues. CDR3 protein: CASSAGLLRDTQYF. In DNA, the CDR3 is TGCGCCAGCAGCGCGGGACTATTAAGGGATACGCAGTATTTT.

This clonotype was detected a few times. CDR3 amino acids: CASSLAETGITKNIQYF. CDR3 DNA: TGTGCCAGCAGTTTAGCGGAAACAGGGATAACCAAAAACATTCAGTACTTC. The J gene is TRBJ2-4, the V gene TRBV12-3 or TRBV12-4; TRBD1 might be the D (6 bases). Trimming left V 0 bases short and J 2 bases short, with 14 bases between. There are 17 residues in the CDR3.

The rearrangement uses TRBV3-1 and TRBJ2-5; 11 nucleotides align to TRBD2. V dropped 1 base and J dropped 6; count of bases not matched to a gene: 7. The CDR3 spans 16 residues. Germline CDR1 reads LGHDT; CDR2 reads YNNKEL (reference sequence). CDR3 nucleotides: TGTGCCAGCAGCCAAGGGCTAGCGGGAGGAGTGAAGACCCAGTACTTC. This gives the protein CASSQGLAGGVKTQYF.

The chain has TRBV15 and TRBJ1-1; 8 positions agree with TRBD1. With 3 bases clipped from V and 2 bases from J, the junction kept 8 bases outside the gene matches. Per germline, CDR1 LNHNV and CDR2 YYDKDF (reference sequence). This CDR3 has 16 residues. The CDR3 protein is CATSRDRVRTNTEAFF. The CDR3, as DNA: TGTGCCACCAGCAGGGACAGGGTAAGAACTAACACTGAAGCTTTCTTT.

This chain connects TRBV6-6 to TRBJ2-3; 8 bases are a match to TRBD1. J gave up 1 base and V 11 bases, and 5 bases lay outside the gene matches. Germline-derived CDR1 and CDR2 are MNHNY and SVGAGI (reference sequence). The CDR3 loop spans 13 amino acids. The CDR3 loop is CAERGQGTDTQYF. The CDR3 region has the DNA TGTGCCGAAAGGGGACAGGGCACAGATACGCAGTATTTT.

In this sample, this clonotype turned up a few times. This chain uses TRBV5-8 with TRBJ2-5, with 8 bases that match TRBD1. The J segment lost 5 bases and the V segment lost 0 bases, leaving 6 bases of the junction unmatched. Germline V lookup: CDR1 SGHTS, CDR2 YDEGEE. This CDR3 has 15 amino acids. The CDR3 region has the DNA TGTGCCAGCAGCTTGGGACGGACAGGGACGGAGACCCAGTACTTC. Translation gives CASSLGRTGTETQYF.

The chain joins TRBV14 to TRBJ2-4; D may be TRBD1 (5 bases). V was shortened by 2 bases and J by 1 base, with 12 bases between the two germline ends. This CDR3 region has 16 residues. Germline V CDR1 and CDR2: SGHDN, FVKESK. DNA of the CDR3: TGTGCCAGCAGCCAACTCAGGGCGGATGCCAAAAACATTCAGTACTTC. This encodes CASSQLRADAKNIQYF.

The J gene is TRBJ2-3, the V gene TRBV6-2 or TRBV6-3, with 7 bases identical to TRBD2. V lost 6 bases and J lost 7; bases outside the gene matches: 16. CDR1 MNHEY and CDR2 SVGEGT come from the germline V gene. This CDR3 comprises 16 residues. The CDR3 coding sequence is TGTGCCAGCAGCAGGCTCCGGGACTACCCGAACTATACGCAGTATTTT. Translation gives CASSRLRDYPNYTQYF.

The genes are TRBV6-2 or TRBV6-3 and TRBJ2-7; 13 bases align to TRBD2. The junction had 10 bases not matched to a gene; V was cut back by 5 bases and J by 0 bases. The CDR3 consists of 18 residues. Per germline, CDR1 MNHEY and CDR2 SVGEGT. CDR3: CASSHGRTSGRYSYEQYF. In nucleotides, the CDR3 is TGTGCCAGCAGTCACGGAAGGACTAGCGGGAGATACTCCTACGAGCAGTACTTC.

This clonotype was detected a few times. The chain joins TRBV7-9 to TRBJ2-5; D may be TRBD2 (5 bases). Trimming stripped 5 bases from V and 3 bases from J, with 10 bases between. In germline, CDR1 is SEHNR, CDR2 FQNEAQ (reference sequence). The CDR3 runs to 13 residues. The CDR3 reads CASSTGSEETQYF. CDR3 nucleotide sequence: TGTGCCAGCAGCACGGGATCCGAAGAGACCCAGTACTTC.

V usage is TRBV12-3 or TRBV12-4 and J usage is TRBJ2-5; the match to TRBD1 covers 11 bases. V was clipped by 6 bases and J by 4 bases; unmatched bases: 10. This CDR3 spans 16 amino acids. The CDR3 DNA sequence: TGTGCCAGCAGCAGTCCCGGGACAGGGGGGGGAGAGACCCAGTACTTC. Translated, it gives CASSSPGTGGGETQYF.

This clonotype was found a few times. The chain combines TRBV3-1 with TRBJ2-3, with D possibly matching TRBD2 (7 bases). Germline loops: CDR1 LGHDT, CDR2 YNNKEL (reference sequence). The CDR3 has 16 residues. Deletions cut 0 bases from V and 1 base from J, with 11 bases between. The CDR3 nucleotides read TGTGCCAGCAGCCAAGAGCGGGGGCTACGCACAGATACGCAGTATTTT. It yields the protein CASSQERGLRTDTQYF.

This clonotype occurred a few times. The CDR3 region is CASSSTGVLQPQHF. The CDR3 region has the DNA TGTGCCAGCAGCTCAACAGGGGTGCTTCAGCCCCAGCATTTT. The J gene is TRBJ1-5, the V gene TRBV6-2 or TRBV6-3; TRBD1 agrees at 7 bases. With 6 bases clipped from V and 6 bases from J, the junction kept 8 bases outside the gene matches. The germline CDR1 and CDR2 sequences are MNHEY and SVGEGT. The CDR3 is made up of 14 amino acids.

The chain is built from TRBV15 and TRBJ2-7; either TRBD1 or TRBD2 may supply D (5 bases each). V was cut by 1 base and J by 7 bases, with 17 bases left in between. This CDR3 is built from 15 residues. Germline CDR1 and CDR2: LNHNV and YYDKDF (reference sequence). The CDR3, as DNA: TGTGCCACCAGCAGAGGGATTTTAAGGGACCAGGAGCAGTACTTC. Protein product: CATSRGILRDQEQYF.

The chain links TRBV7-2 to TRBJ2-7; no definite D call. This CDR3 contains 14 residues. Germline loops: CDR1 SGHTA, CDR2 FQGNSA. Deletions cut 1 base from V and 1 base from J, with 8 bases between. The CDR3 loop is CASSLVERSYEQYF. CDR3 in DNA: TGTGCCAGCAGCTTAGTCGAACGGTCCTACGAGCAGTACTTC.